The 30 T cell receptor beta chains below all came from one sample that was sequenced in a study of response to subunit inactivated influenza vaccine. MiXCR, applied by TCRdb to the RT-PCR reads, yields one record per CDR3 protein. The repertoire holds hundreds of thousands of distinct CDR3 sequences, with approximately 15% as singletons. Material: PBMCs from blood, obtained about 14 days before vaccination. These receptors all stem from a middle-aged man who received an inactivated influenza vaccine.

In this sample, this clonotype turned up a few times. The CDR3 DNA reads as TGTGCCAGCAGCCAAGGGTTGAAGCGGCAGTTCTTC. It codes for CASSQGLKRQFF. The V gene is TRBV4-2, the J gene TRBJ2-1; no clear D gene. Trimming pared 1 base from V and 12 bases from J, leaving 10 bases between. This CDR3 has 12 residues. Germline CDR1 reads LGHNA; CDR2 reads YNFKEQ.

This clonotype was detected ten times or more. V gene TRBV28 combines with J gene TRBJ1-1, with D perhaps matching TRBD1 (5 bases). Deletions cut 6 bases from V and 1 base from J, with 9 bases between. Germline V gene sequence: CDR1 MDHEN, CDR2 SYDVKM. This CDR3 region has 13 residues. In nucleotides, the CDR3 is TGTGCCAGCAGACGGGACGGGAACACTGAAGCTTTCTTT. This codes for CASRRDGNTEAFF. The variable domain in full, completed from reference TRBV28 and TRBJ1-1, reads DVKVTQSSRYLVKRTGEKVFLECVQDMDHENMFWYRQDPGLGLRLIYFSYDVKMKEKGDIPEGYSVSREKKERFSLILESASTNQTSMYLCASRRDGNTEAFFGQGTRLTVV.

The rearrangement links TRBV5-1 to TRBJ2-3, with 10 bases aligning to TRBD2. The CDR3 length is 17 residues. J lost 5 bases, V lost 1 base, and 10 bases had no gene match. Germline V gives CDR1 SGHRS, CDR2 YFSETQ. The CDR3 DNA follows: TGCGCCAGCAGCTTGATGCCAAGCGGGAGGGATGGAGATACGCAGTATTTT. It codes for CASSLMPSGRDGDTQYF.

This clonotype turned up a few times. This chain uses TRBV2 with TRBJ2-1; unclear D gene. V lost 6 bases, J lost 5 bases, and 8 bases lay in between. The germline CDR1 and CDR2 sequences are SNHLY and FYNNEI. The CDR3 consists of 12 residues. The CDR3 loop reads CASRPNHNEQFF. The CDR3 DNA is TGTGCCAGCAGACCCAACCACAATGAGCAGTTCTTC.

V is TRBV28 and J is TRBJ1-2, with TRBD1 as a possible D gene (6 bases). The CDR3 has 13 residues. Germline V CDR1 and CDR2: MDHEN, SYDVKM. Trimming shortened V by 6 bases and J by 4 bases, and 12 bases separated the two germline ends. The CDR3 nucleotides read TGTGCCAGCAGATCACAGGGAGGCTATGGCTACACCTTC. This sequence encodes CASRSQGGYGYTF.

This clonotype has a handful of counts. The J gene is TRBJ2-2, the V gene TRBV20-1; maybe TRBD2 (6 bases). Germline V CDR1 and CDR2: DFQATT, SNEGSKA (reference sequence). V was cut by 4 bases and J by 4 bases, with 19 bases left in between. CDR3 length equals 16 residues. The CDR3 sequence: CSAKVGLASVTGELFF. The CDR3, as DNA: TGCAGTGCTAAGGTTGGGCTAGCGAGTGTCACCGGGGAGCTGTTTTTT.

This clonotype turned up a few times. The chain uses TRBV7-2 and TRBJ2-3; no firm D call. This CDR3 has 16 amino acids. CDR1 is SGHTA, CDR2 FQGNSA, per germline. Trimming pared 5 bases from V and 1 base from J, leaving 16 bases between. Here the CDR3 reads CASSQGILMGTDTQYF. The CDR3 DNA sequence: TGTGCCAGCAGCCAAGGTATCCTCATGGGCACAGATACGCAGTATTTT.

CDR3 nucleotide sequence: TGTGCCAGCAGCGCGACTAGCCAAGAGACCCAGTACTTC. The encoded protein is CASSATSQETQYF. This chain uses TRBV9 with TRBJ2-5, with D possibly matching TRBD2 (6 bases). Trimming removed 3 bases at V and 1 base at J, with 7 bases between. This CDR3 is 13 amino acids long. Germline loops: CDR1 SGDLS, CDR2 YYNGEE.

This clonotype was observed many times. This chain links TRBV12-3 or TRBV12-4 with TRBJ2-7; perhaps TRBD2 as D (7 bases). The CDR3 runs to 15 residues. V lost 2 bases and J lost 5, with 16 bases in between. CDR3 residues: CASSLRGGSMNEQYF. In DNA form, the CDR3 reads TGTGCCAGCAGTTTAAGGGGGGGGAGTATGAACGAGCAGTACTTC.

The chain combines TRBV20-1 with TRBJ2-7; D uncertain. CDR3 size: 13 residues. V dropped 1 base and J dropped 1 base, with 8 bases sitting between them. Germline CDR1 DFQATT, CDR2 SNEGSKA (reference sequence). CDR3 residues: CSARVGLSYEQYF. The CDR3, as DNA: TGCAGTGCTAGAGTCGGGCTATCCTACGAGCAGTACTTC.

Only a few counts were recorded for this clonotype. V gene TRBV12-3 or TRBV12-4 combines with J gene TRBJ1-4, with unresolved D. V was cut by 3 bases and J by 11 bases, with 10 bases left in between. This CDR3 has 12 amino acids. This chain's CDR3 is CASSFPLQKLFF. The CDR3 DNA reads TGTGCCAGCAGTTTCCCCCTCCAGAAACTGTTTTTT.

This clonotype was recorded once. The rearrangement uses TRBV2 and TRBJ2-3, with a weak D call TRBD1 (5 bases). CDR3 size: 14 residues. V lost 7 bases, J lost 2 bases, and 13 bases lay in between. CDR1 and CDR2 from the germline V gene are SNHLY and FYNNEI. The CDR3, as DNA: TGTGCCAGCAATATTTTGGGGCCCACAGATACGCAGTATTTT. The encoded protein is CASNILGPTDTQYF. The full variable domain, with the rest looked up from reference TRBV2 and TRBJ2-3, is EPEVTQTPSHQVTQMGQEVILRCVPISNHLYFYWYRQILGQKVEFLVSFYNNEISEKSEIFDDQFSVERPDGSNFTLKIRSTKLEDSAMYFCASNILGPTDTQYFGPGTRLTVL.

In its sample, this clonotype was seen many times. The chain uses TRBV6-2 or TRBV6-3 and TRBJ1-5, with 7 bases fitting TRBD1. From germline, CDR1 is MNHEY and CDR2 SVGEGT. The CDR3 is 13 amino acids. Trimming cost V 7 bases and J 7 bases; bases outside gene matches: 7. The CDR3 DNA reads TGTGCCAGCAACGACAGGGTGGAGCAGCCCCAGCATTTT. As protein: CASNDRVEQPQHF.

V gene TRBV6-1 combines with J gene TRBJ2-5; D is unclear. The CDR3 extends over 12 amino acids. With 2 bases removed from V and 12 bases from J, the gap between germline ends came to 13 bases. The germline V gene encodes CDR1 MNHNS and CDR2 SASEGT. The CDR3 DNA reads as TGTGCCAGCAGTGAAAGGAAAGGGATAGAGTACTTC. Translation gives CASSERKGIEYF.

This clonotype occurred a few times. The chain joins TRBV12-3 or TRBV12-4 to TRBJ2-7; the D is unclear. The CDR3 totals 12 residues. Trimming shortened V by 3 bases and J by 2 bases, and 5 bases separated the two germline ends. The CDR3 DNA sequence: TGTGCCAGCAGTTTCGAGACCTACGAGCAGTACTTC. Protein sequence: CASSFETYEQYF.

This clonotype was observed at least ten times. The gene calls are TRBV18 and TRBJ2-7; a weak D match, TRBD1 (6 bases). The CDR3 has 14 residues. Trimming stripped 0 bases from V and 9 bases from J, with 15 bases between. The germline V gene has CDR1 KGHSH and CDR2 LQKENI. CDR3 nucleotides: TGTGCCAGCTCACCACCGGGGGCGGCGTGGACGCAGTACTTC. Translating it yields CASSPPGAAWTQYF.

This clonotype came up many times. The chain recombines TRBV9 with TRBJ1-3; D is unclear. This CDR3 is 13 amino acids long. The germline V gene encodes CDR1 SGDLS and CDR2 YYNGEE. V lost 5 bases, J lost 1 base, and 7 bases lay in between. CDR3 sequence reads: CASSDMSGNTIYF. The CDR3 DNA sequence: TGTGCCAGCAGTGACATGTCTGGAAACACCATATATTTT.

This clonotype was seen repeatedly, ten times or more. This rearrangement joins TRBV12-3 or TRBV12-4 to TRBJ2-2; D is possibly TRBD2 (6 bases). V shed 3 bases and J shed 2 bases, with 13 bases lying between them. The CDR3 consists of 16 residues. The CDR3, as DNA: TGTGCCAGCAGTTTTTGGAGGGGCTTCAACACCGGGGAGCTGTTTTTT. Encoded protein: CASSFWRGFNTGELFF.

The chain links TRBV7-3 to TRBJ2-3; tentative D call: TRBD1 (7 bases). Germline-derived CDR1 and CDR2 are SGHTA and FQGTGA. The CDR3 is 18 amino acids. V lost 4 bases to trimming and J lost 1 base, with 21 bases between them. The CDR3 DNA follows: TGTGCCAGCAGCTCTAAGACAGGGCGGGCTAGCGGCACAGATACGCAGTATTTT. This sequence encodes CASSSKTGRASGTDTQYF.

This clonotype has a count of ten or more. The chain joins TRBV7-2 to TRBJ2-3; 14 nucleotides align to TRBD2. Germline loops: CDR1 SGHTA, CDR2 FQGNSA. Trimming took 5 bases from V and 10 from J; bases not matched to a gene: 8. The CDR3 loop spans 15 amino acids. The CDR3, as DNA: TGTGCCAGCAGCCCCGAGACTAGCGGGGGGGCCGCGCAGTATTTT. Its translation: CASSPETSGGAAQYF.

This clonotype has a handful of counts. The chain recombines TRBV7-2 with TRBJ2-7; D unclear. Trimming left V 2 bases short and J 0 bases short, with 8 bases between. CDR3 size: 14 residues. Per germline, CDR1 SGHTA and CDR2 FQGNSA. The CDR3 DNA is TGTGCCAGCAGCTTAATGGGCGGCTCCTACGAGCAGTACTTC. It encodes CASSLMGGSYEQYF.

This chain links TRBV11-2 with TRBJ2-3; D is undetermined. The CDR3 spans 14 residues. Germline CDR1 reads SGHAT; CDR2 reads FQNNGV. V was pared by 0 bases and J by 5 bases, with 9 bases between. In DNA, the CDR3 is TGTGCCAGCAGCTTAGACAGGATGGGAGATACGCAGTATTTT. This encodes CASSLDRMGDTQYF.

A few counts support this clonotype. The rearrangement joins TRBV27 to TRBJ2-1; 8 nucleotides align to TRBD2. In germline, CDR1 is MNHEY, CDR2 SMNVEV (reference sequence). The junction had 6 bases not matched to a gene; V was cut back by 2 bases and J by 3 bases. There are 16 residues in the CDR3. This CDR3 reads CASSLLSGNNYNEQFF. CDR3 nucleotide sequence: TGTGCCAGCAGTTTACTTAGCGGGAACAACTACAATGAGCAGTTCTTC.

This clonotype was found a few times. The V call is TRBV6-6, the J call TRBJ2-2, with a tentative D call TRBD2 (5 bases). V was clipped by 7 bases and J by 3 bases, with 6 bases between them. Germline values: CDR1 MNHNY, CDR2 SVGAGI (reference sequence). This CDR3 has 12 residues. CDR3 nucleotide sequence: TGTGCCAGCATGGGAGACACCGGGGAGCTGTTTTTT. It specifies CASMGDTGELFF.

The table lists this clonotype with many counts. The chain links TRBV2 to TRBJ1-1, with D unresolved. Looked up from germline, CDR1 is SNHLY and CDR2 is FYNNEI. Trimming cost V 0 bases and J 0 bases, with 8 bases left between them. This CDR3 has 15 amino acids. The CDR3 nucleotides read TGTGCCAGCAGTGAAGCGCGAATAATGAACACTGAAGCTTTCTTT. Translating it yields CASSEARIMNTEAFF.

The genes are TRBV11-2 and TRBJ1-1; unclear D gene. The V end lost 7 bases, the J end lost 1 base, and 16 bases lay between the germline ends. The CDR3 is made up of 15 amino acids. CDR1 is SGHAT, CDR2 FQNNGV, per germline. CDR3 residues: CASTLFRPENTEAFF. In DNA form, the CDR3 reads TGTGCCAGCACGCTATTCCGCCCAGAGAACACTGAAGCTTTCTTT.

This clonotype was recorded at least ten times. V is TRBV7-9 and J is TRBJ1-1, with TRBD1 matching 7 bases. The CDR3 sequence is 17 residues long. CDR1 and CDR2 (germline): SEHNR, FQNEAQ (reference sequence). J gave up 1 base and V 2 bases, and 10 bases lay outside the gene matches. The CDR3, as DNA: TGTGCCAGCAGCTTATCAAGAGGGGGCACTGGGAACACTGAAGCTTTCTTT. Its protein product is CASSLSRGGTGNTEAFF. Based on the CDR3 plus reference TRBV7-9 and TRBJ1-1, the full variable domain is DTGVSQNPRHKITKRGQNVTFRCDPISEHNRLYWYRQTLGQGPEFLTYFQNEAQLEKSRLLSDRFSAERPKGSFSTLEIQRTEQGDSAMYLCASSLSRGGTGNTEAFFGQGTRLTVV.

This clonotype was found once. CDR3 sequence: CASRPPARELFF. The CDR3 DNA reads TGTGCCAGCAGACCCCCGGCTAGGGAGCTGTTTTTT. J is TRBJ2-2 and V is TRBV30; D call uncertain. V shed 8 bases and J shed 9 bases, with 16 bases lying between them. The CDR3 spans 12 residues. In germline, CDR1 is GTSNPN, CDR2 SVGIG (reference sequence).

The V call is TRBV7-2, the J call TRBJ2-5; D could derive from TRBD1 or TRBD2 (5 bases each). CDR1 is SGHTA and CDR2 is FQGNSA in the germline V gene. V was clipped by 5 bases and J by 13 bases, with 17 bases between them. This CDR3 region has 12 residues. CDR3 protein: CASSRDRMYPYF. The CDR3 bases are TGTGCCAGCAGCCGGGACCGAATGTATCCGTACTTC.

This clonotype was seen ten or more times. This chain links TRBV4-3 with TRBJ2-1; D is perhaps TRBD1 or TRBD2 (5 bases each). Germline V gives CDR1 LGHNA, CDR2 YSLEER. Deletions cut 5 bases from V and 10 bases from J, with 21 bases between. The CDR3 consists of 15 residues. The CDR3 DNA is TGCGCCAGCAGCGATGACTGGGGCCCGGGATTCGAGCAGTTCTTC. Amino acids: CASSDDWGPGFEQFF.